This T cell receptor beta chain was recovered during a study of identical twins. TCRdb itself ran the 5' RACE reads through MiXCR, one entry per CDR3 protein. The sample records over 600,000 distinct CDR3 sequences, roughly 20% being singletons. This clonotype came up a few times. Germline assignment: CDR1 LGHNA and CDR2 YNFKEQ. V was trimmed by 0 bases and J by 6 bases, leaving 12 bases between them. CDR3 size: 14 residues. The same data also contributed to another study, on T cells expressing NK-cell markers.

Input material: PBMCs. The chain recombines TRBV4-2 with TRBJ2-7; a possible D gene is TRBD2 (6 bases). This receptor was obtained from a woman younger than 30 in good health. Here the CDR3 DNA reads TGTGCCAGCAGCCAAGAGGCGGGGTACGGCGAGCAGTACTTC. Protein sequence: CASSQEAGYGEQYF.